The clone carrying this T cell receptor (beta chain) was counted once. What it recognizes is unknown. This sample is part of a study of shared clonotypes between healthy human individuals. Nashville, Tennessee was home to all donors, each a Caucasian adult. Regarding the study as a whole: Represented diversity (both genetic and exposure-history) was limited by the small number of donors.

The sorted-subset replicate PCRs were given 200 ng DNA, which is roughly 30,000 T cell genomes. In the original analysis: ImmunoSEQ output held junction-only sequences without quality scores, so filtering differed. Repertoires were generated with immunoSEQ multiplex PCR, while TCRdb's copy carries only in-frame clones and drops some. For V, J and clone size, that table is used; D and trimming come from the DNA. The sample has roughly 2,300,000 clones; approximately 90% are singletons. V dropped 2 bases and J dropped 3 bases, with 14 bases sitting between them. Per the germline V gene, CDR1 is SGHRS and CDR2 is YFSETQ. The CDR3 extends over 15 amino acids.

The chain has TRBV5-1 and TRBJ2-5, with D possibly called TRBD1 or TRBD2 (6 bases each). The sequence was obtained from a man between 18 and 35 years old in good health. Some clones in this sample may be carry-over from other donors' samples. The sequenced sample was naive CD4+ T cells from PBMCs. Subset denoted: CD45RA+ positively selected. The CDR3 region is CASSFRGRSEETQYF. The CDR3 region has the DNA TGCGCCAGCAGCTTCCGGGGGCGAAGTGAAGAGACCCAGTACTTC.